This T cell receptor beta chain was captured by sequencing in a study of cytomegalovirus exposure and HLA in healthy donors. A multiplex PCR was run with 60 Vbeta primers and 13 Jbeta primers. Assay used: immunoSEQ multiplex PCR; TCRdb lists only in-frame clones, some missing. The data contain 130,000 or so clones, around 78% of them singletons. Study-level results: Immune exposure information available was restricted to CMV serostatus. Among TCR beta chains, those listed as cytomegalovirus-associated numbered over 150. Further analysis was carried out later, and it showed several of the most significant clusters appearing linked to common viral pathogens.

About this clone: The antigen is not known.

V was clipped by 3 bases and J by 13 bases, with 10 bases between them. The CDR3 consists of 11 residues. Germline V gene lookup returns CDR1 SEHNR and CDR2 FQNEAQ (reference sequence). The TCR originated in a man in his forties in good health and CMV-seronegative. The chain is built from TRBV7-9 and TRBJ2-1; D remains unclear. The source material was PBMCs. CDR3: CASSLEAGQFF. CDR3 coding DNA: TGTGCCAGCAGCTTGGAAGCAGGCCAGTTCTTC.